The sequence of this TCR beta chain was determined in a study of blood T cell repertoires in COVID-19. Study at large: The United States, Italy and Spain were the sources of the acute and convalescent COVID-19 samples. PBMCs, B-cell-depleted T cells, or T cells were the source of the cDNA or gDNA that made up the material.

Original handling: Nucleated cell counts were estimated from reference gene primer amplification. The data were produced by immunoSEQ multiplex PCR, yet TCRdb's version contains in-frame clones alone and is incomplete. Clonal size and the V and J genes are those of that table, whereas D and trimming came from the DNA. The table shows 60,000 to 70,000 clones, with approximately 87% occurring only once. Trimming took 0 bases from V and 5 from J, leaving 13 bases between them. This CDR3 has 15 amino acids. Germline assignment: CDR1 MNHEY and CDR2 SMNVEV (reference sequence). This sequence was found in a man aged 50 to 60 with active COVID-19. Sequenced input: peripheral blood. The chain couples TRBV27 to TRBJ1-1; maybe TRBD1 (5 bases). CDR3: CASSLSGRMTTEAFF. The CDR3 bases are TGTGCCAGCAGTTTATCGGGGCGCATGACAACTGAAGCTTTCTTT.